This T cell receptor beta chain was obtained from a study of blood T cells in healthy people across ages. Trimming at V came to 6 bases and at J to 5 bases, leaving 10 bases not matched to a gene. Germline V gene lookup returns CDR1 DFQATT and CDR2 SNEGSKA (reference sequence). The CDR3 is made up of 14 amino acids. With a J-beta primer mix and a sample-barcoded 5' primer, a second PCR ran about 7 to 12 cycles. TCRdb recomputed calls from the 5' RACE reads with MiXCR, one row per CDR3 protein. The repertoire holds around 800,000 distinct CDR3 sequences, with more than 35% as singletons. Total RNA, at least 5 micrograms per sample, was extracted from PBMCs.

The receptor's source is a man at least 80 years old in good health. Sequenced input: blood. The chain uses TRBV20-1 and TRBJ2-7, with 10 bases that match TRBD2. Written as DNA, the CDR3 is TGCAGTGCGGTGCTAGCGGGAGTAGAGGACGAGCAGTACTTC. Amino acid sequence: CSAVLAGVEDEQYF.